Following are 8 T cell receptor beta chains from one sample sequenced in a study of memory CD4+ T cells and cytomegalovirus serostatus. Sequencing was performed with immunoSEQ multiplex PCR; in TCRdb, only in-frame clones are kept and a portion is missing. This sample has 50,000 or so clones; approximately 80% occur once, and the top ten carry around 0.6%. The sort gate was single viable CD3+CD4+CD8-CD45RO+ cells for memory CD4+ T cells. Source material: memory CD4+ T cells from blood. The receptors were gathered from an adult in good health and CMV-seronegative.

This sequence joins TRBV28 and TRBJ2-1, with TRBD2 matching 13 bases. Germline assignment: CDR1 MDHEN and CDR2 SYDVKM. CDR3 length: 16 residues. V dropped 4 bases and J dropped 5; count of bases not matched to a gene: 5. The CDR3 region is CASSSPGTSGDNEQFF. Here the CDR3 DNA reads TGTGCCAGCAGTTCGCCCGGGACTAGCGGGGACAATGAGCAGTTCTTC. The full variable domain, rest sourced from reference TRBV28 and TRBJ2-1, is DVKVTQSSRYLVKRTGEKVFLECVQDMDHENMFWYRQDPGLGLRLIYFSYDVKMKEKGDIPEGYSVSREKKERFSLILESASTNQTSMYLCASSSPGTSGDNEQFFGPGTRLTVL.

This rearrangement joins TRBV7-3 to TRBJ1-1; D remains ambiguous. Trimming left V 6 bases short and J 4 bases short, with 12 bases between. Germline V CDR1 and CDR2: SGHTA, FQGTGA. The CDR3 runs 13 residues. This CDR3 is CASSPTPGTEAFF. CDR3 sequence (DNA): TGTGCCAGCAGTCCAACACCGGGCACTGAAGCTTTCTTT. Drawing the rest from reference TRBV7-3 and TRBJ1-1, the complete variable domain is GAGVSQTPSNKVTEKGKYVELRCDPISGHTALYWYRQSLGQGPEFLIYFQGTGAADDSGLPNDRFFAVRPEGSVSTLKIQRTERGDSAVYLCASSPTPGTEAFFGQGTRLTVV.

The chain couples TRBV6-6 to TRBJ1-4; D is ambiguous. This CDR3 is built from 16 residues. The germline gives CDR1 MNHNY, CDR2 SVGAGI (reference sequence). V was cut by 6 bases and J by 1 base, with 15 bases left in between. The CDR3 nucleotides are TGTGCCAGCAGCCCAGCTTCGGGGAAAACTAATGAAAAACTGTTTTTT. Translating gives CASSPASGKTNEKLFF.

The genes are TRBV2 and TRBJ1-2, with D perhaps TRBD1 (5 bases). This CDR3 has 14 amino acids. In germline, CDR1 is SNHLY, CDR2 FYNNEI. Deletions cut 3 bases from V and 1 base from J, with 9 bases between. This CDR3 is CASSESRVNYGYTF. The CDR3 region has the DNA TGTGCCAGCAGTGAGTCCAGGGTTAACTATGGCTACACCTTC.

The chain's CDR3 is CASSLGLGQGNTEAFF. CDR3 sequence (DNA): TGTGCCAGCAGCTTAGGCCTGGGACAGGGCAACACTGAAGCTTTCTTT. This chain uses TRBV13 with TRBJ1-1, with TRBD1 matching over 9 bases. V was clipped by 0 bases and J by 2 bases; unmatched bases: 4. The CDR3 has 16 residues. Germline V gene data show CDR1 as PRHDT and CDR2 as FYEKMQ (reference sequence).

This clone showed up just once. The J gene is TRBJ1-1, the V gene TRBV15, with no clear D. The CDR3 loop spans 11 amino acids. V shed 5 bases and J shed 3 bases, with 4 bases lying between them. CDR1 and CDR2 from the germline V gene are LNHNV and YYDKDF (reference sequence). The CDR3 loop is CATSSDTEAFF. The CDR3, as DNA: TGTGCCACCAGCTCTGACACTGAAGCTTTCTTT. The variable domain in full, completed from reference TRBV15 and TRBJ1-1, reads DAMVIQNPRYQVTQFGKPVTLSCSQTLNHNVMYWYQQKSSQAPKLLFHYYDKDFNNEADTPDNFQSRRPNTSFCFLDIRSPGLGDTAMYLCATSSDTEAFFGQGTRLTVV.

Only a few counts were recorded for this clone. CDR3 loop: CASSFGRWDEQFF. The CDR3 nucleotides are TGTGCCAGCAGTTTTGGACGGTGGGATGAGCAGTTCTTC. The chain links TRBV6-5 to TRBJ2-1, with D hard to call. CDR1 and CDR2 (germline): MNHEY, SVGAGI. V dropped 4 bases and J dropped 8 bases, with 12 bases sitting between them. The CDR3 is 13 residues long.

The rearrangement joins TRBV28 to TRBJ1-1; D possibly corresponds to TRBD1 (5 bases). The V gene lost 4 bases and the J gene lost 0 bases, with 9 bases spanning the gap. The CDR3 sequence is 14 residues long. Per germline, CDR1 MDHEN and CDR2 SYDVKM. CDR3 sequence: CASSSLTVNTEAFF. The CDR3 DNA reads TGTGCCAGCAGTTCCTTGACAGTGAACACTGAAGCTTTCTTT.